A selection of T cell receptor beta chains follows, all from one sample in a study of CD8 T cells in ankylosing spondylitis. TCRdb redid the calling of the 5' RACE reads with MiXCR, one entry per CDR3 protein. The sample shows approximately 350,000 distinct CDR3 sequences, roughly 15% of them seen only once. The sample consisted of blood, either unsorted or a sorted T cell fraction (not recorded which). Receptors originate from a male donor with ankylosing spondylitis or in good health (not recorded which). The CDR3 runs from the conserved cysteine through the conserved F or W. A D gene is named only where the DNA matches it firmly. Expanded clones are given a class, and other clones once, few, many or no size at all.

DNA: TGTGCCACCAGCAGAGGGGTGAGGGAAGGAAACACCATATATTTT
CDR3: CATSRGVREGNTIYF
D: NA
J: TRBJ1-3
size: many
length: 15
V: TRBV15

DNA: TGTGCCAGCAGGACTTCATCGGGGGCGTCCAACAATGAGCAGTTCTTC
CDR3: CASRTSSGASNNEQFF
D: NA
J: TRBJ2-1
size: few
length: 16
V: TRBV6-1

DNA: TGCAGTGCTAGAGCGTTAAGGGGTCAGCCCCAGCATTTT
CDR3: CSARALRGQPQHF
D: NA
J: TRBJ1-5
size: NA
length: 13
V: TRBV20-1

DNA: TGTGCCAGCAGACGGACAGGGGATTATGGCTACACCTTC
CDR3: CASRRTGDYGYTF
D: TRBD1
J: TRBJ1-2
size: few
length: 13
V: TRBV12-3/TRBV12-4

DNA: TGTGCCAGCAGCTTAGTTCGGGGGTCCGGAGCTTTCTTT
CDR3: CASSLVRGSGAFF
D: NA
J: TRBJ1-1
size: NA
length: 13
V: TRBV7-2

DNA: TGTGCCAGTAGTGTAGGGACACCTACCTACGAGCAGTACTTC
CDR3: CASSVGTPTYEQYF
D: NA
J: TRBJ2-7
size: NA
length: 14
V: TRBV19

DNA: TGTGCCAGCAATCGAAAGGAGGGGGCGAAGGGAGCTTTCTTT
CDR3: CASNRKEGAKGAFF
D: TRBD1
J: TRBJ1-1
size: NA
length: 14
V: TRBV5-6

DNA: TGTGCCAGCAGCATCCACAGCGGGGAGGTAGGCAATGAGCAGTTCTTC
CDR3: CASSIHSGEVGNEQFF
D: TRBD2
J: TRBJ2-1
size: few
length: 16
V: TRBV12-3/TRBV12-4

DNA: TGCGCCAGCAGCTTGGTGCGGGCCGAGACCGGGGAGCTGTTTTTT
CDR3: CASSLVRAETGELFF
D: NA
J: TRBJ2-2
size: few
length: 15
V: TRBV5-1

DNA: TGTGCCAGCACCAAGGACGGGACACTCAATCAGCCCCAGCATTTT
CDR3: CASTKDGTLNQPQHF
D: NA
J: TRBJ1-5
size: few
length: 15
V: TRBV6-1

DNA: TGCAGTGCTAGTCCTCAGGGGGCGAGGGATACTGAAGCTTTCTTT
CDR3: CSASPQGARDTEAFF
D: TRBD1
J: TRBJ1-1
size: once
length: 15
V: TRBV20-1

DNA: TGTGCCAGCAGCCGACCGGGACTCGTTGAGCAGTTCTTC
CDR3: CASSRPGLVEQFF
D: NA
J: TRBJ2-1
size: few
length: 13
V: TRBV7-2